These 9 T cell receptor beta chains were sequenced from one sample in a study. TCRdb reprocessed the RT-PCR reads via MiXCR and lists one record per CDR3 protein. The sample has 650,000 to 800,000 distinct CDR3 sequences, 11% to 15% seen once. Sequencing was carried out using memory CD4+ T cells from blood. All receptors derive from a female donor in good health, serving as a healthy control.

At least ten counts were recorded for this clonotype. V gene TRBV6-2 or TRBV6-3 combines with J gene TRBJ2-1, with TRBD2 identical over 11 bases. Looked up from germline, CDR1 is MNHEY and CDR2 is SVGEGT. This CDR3 region has 16 residues. J lost 10 bases, V lost 4 bases, and 12 bases had no gene match. CDR3 DNA sequence: TGTGCCAGCAGTTCCGTTACTAGCGGGAGTTGGGGCGAGCAGTTCTTC. Translating it yields CASSSVTSGSWGEQFF.

This chain connects TRBV29-1 to TRBJ1-4; D unresolved. The CDR3 has 13 amino acids. The germline gives CDR1 SQVTM, CDR2 ANQGSEA. V was clipped by 4 bases and J by 3 bases, with 9 bases between them. The DNA for the CDR3 is TGCAGCGTTGTAGGGCGGGCTAATGAAAAACTGTTTTTT. Protein: CSVVGRANEKLFF. Full variable domain (rest looked up from reference TRBV29-1 and TRBJ1-4): SAVISQKPSRDICQRGTSLTIQCQVDSQVTMMFWYRQQPGQSLTLIATANQGSEATYESGFVIDKFPISRPNLTFSTLTVSNMSPEDSSIYLCSVVGRANEKLFFGSGTQLSVL.

This clonotype showed up just a few times. The chain links TRBV10-3 to TRBJ2-5, with 12 bases lining up with TRBD2. V was clipped by 7 bases and J by 5 bases; unmatched bases: 11. The CDR3 totals 16 residues. CDR1 is ENHRY and CDR2 is SYGVKD in the germline V gene. CDR3: CAIKDPTSGGSETQYF. CDR3 DNA: TGTGCCATCAAAGACCCAACTAGCGGGGGGAGTGAGACCCAGTACTTC.

This chain links TRBV20-1 with TRBJ1-2, with a possible D match to TRBD1 (6 bases). V was pared by 0 bases and J by 14 bases, with 10 bases between. CDR3 size: 10 residues. Per germline, CDR1 DFQATT and CDR2 SNEGSKA (reference sequence). CDR3 region: CSARDVTGTF. The CDR3 DNA follows: TGCAGTGCTAGAGATGTTACAGGGACCTTC.

This clonotype was detected only a few times. The rearrangement joins TRBV27 to TRBJ2-1, with D unclear. The V end lost 3 bases, the J end lost 3 bases, and 12 bases lay between the germline ends. Germline CDR1 reads MNHEY; CDR2 reads SMNVEV (reference sequence). The CDR3 runs 15 residues. DNA for the CDR3: TGTGCCAGCAGTTTCGTCTCCACATTCTACAATGAGCAGTTCTTC. Amino acids: CASSFVSTFYNEQFF.

This clonotype appeared a few times. V is TRBV6-2 or TRBV6-3 and J is TRBJ1-2; D gene ambiguous. In germline, CDR1 is MNHEY, CDR2 SVGEGT. The CDR3 covers 13 residues. Trimming took off 6 bases at V and 0 bases at J, with 8 bases between the two ends. CDR3 sequence reads: CASRQTSNYGYTF. Written as DNA, the CDR3 is TGTGCCAGCAGACAGACTTCTAACTATGGCTACACCTTC.

This clonotype turned up a few times. One end of the junction does not line up with germline, which may come from a read error. The chain employs TRBV7-7 and TRBJ2-5; D gene ambiguous. The CDR3 extends over 15 amino acids. Germline V gene sequence: CDR1 SSHAT, CDR2 FNYEAQ (reference sequence). CDR3: CASSHGPLSQETQYF. CDR3 bases: TGTGCTAGCAGTCACGGACCCTTAAGTCAAGAGACCCAGTACTTC.

This sequence joins TRBV7-2 and TRBJ2-7; the D is unclear. Germline CDR1 reads SGHTA; CDR2 reads FQGNSA. V was cut by 0 bases and J by 4 bases, with 10 bases left in between. The CDR3 extends over 14 amino acids. CDR3 nucleotide sequence: TGTGCCAGCAGCTTAGCGCACACCCTATACGAGCAGTACTTC. This encodes CASSLAHTLYEQYF. The entire variable domain, with the rest obtained from reference TRBV7-2 and TRBJ2-7, is as follows: GAGVSQSPSNKVTEKGKDVELRCDPISGHTALYWYRQSLGQGLEFLIYFQGNSAPDKSGLPSDRFSAERTGGSVSTLTIQRTQQEDSAVYLCASSLAHTLYEQYFGPGTRLTVT.

About this clonotype: Its ends do not fully match the called genes, so a read error is possible. The chain combines TRBV7-3 with TRBJ1-1; D is uncertain. CDR1 is SGHTA, CDR2 FQGTGA, per germline. The CDR3 totals 14 residues. CDR3 region: CASSLTRVSSTEAF. The CDR3 DNA reads TGTGCCAGCAGCTTAACTAGAGTTTCGAGCACTGAAGCTTTT.